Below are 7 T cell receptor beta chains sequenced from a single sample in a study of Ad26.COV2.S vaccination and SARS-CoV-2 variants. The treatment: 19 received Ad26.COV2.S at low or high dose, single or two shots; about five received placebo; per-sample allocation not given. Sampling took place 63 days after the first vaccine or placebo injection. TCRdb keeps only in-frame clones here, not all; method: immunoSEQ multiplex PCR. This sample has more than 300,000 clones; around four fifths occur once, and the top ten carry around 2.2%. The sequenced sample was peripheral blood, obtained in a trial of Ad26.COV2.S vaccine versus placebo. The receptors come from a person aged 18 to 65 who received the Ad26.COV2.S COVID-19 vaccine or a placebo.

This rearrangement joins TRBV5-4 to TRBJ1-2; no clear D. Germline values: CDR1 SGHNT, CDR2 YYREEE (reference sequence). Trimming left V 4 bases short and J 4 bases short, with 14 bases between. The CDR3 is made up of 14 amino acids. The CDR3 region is CASSPNGAVYGYTF. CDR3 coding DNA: TGTGCCAGCAGCCCTAACGGCGCTGTCTATGGCTACACCTTC.

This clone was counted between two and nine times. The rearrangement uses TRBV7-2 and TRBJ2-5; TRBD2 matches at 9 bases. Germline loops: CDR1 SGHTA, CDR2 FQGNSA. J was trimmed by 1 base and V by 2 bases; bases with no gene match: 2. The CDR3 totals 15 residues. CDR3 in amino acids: CASSLRRGGQETQYF. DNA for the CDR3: TGTGCCAGCAGCTTACGGCGGGGGGGCCAAGAGACCCAGTACTTC.

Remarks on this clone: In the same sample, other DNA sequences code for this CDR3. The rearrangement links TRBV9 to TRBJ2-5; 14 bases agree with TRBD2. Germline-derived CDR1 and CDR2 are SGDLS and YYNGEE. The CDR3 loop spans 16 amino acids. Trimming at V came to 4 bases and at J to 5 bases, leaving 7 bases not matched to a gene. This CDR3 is CASSPRLAGGRETQYF. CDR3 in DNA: TGTGCCAGCAGCCCCCGACTAGCGGGGGGGCGGGAGACCCAGTACTTC.

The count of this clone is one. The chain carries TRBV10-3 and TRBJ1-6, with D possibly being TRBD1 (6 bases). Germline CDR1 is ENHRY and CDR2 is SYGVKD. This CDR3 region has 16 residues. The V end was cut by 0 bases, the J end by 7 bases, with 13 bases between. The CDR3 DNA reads TGTGCCATCAGTGAGTCGAAAGGAGGGGGGAATTCACCCCTCCACTTT. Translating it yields CAISESKGGGNSPLHF.

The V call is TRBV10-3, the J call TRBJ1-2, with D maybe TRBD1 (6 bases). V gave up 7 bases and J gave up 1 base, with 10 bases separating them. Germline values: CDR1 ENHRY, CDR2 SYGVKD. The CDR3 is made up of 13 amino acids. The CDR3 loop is CAITKDSNYGYTF. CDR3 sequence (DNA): TGTGCCATCACCAAGGACAGTAACTATGGCTACACCTTC.

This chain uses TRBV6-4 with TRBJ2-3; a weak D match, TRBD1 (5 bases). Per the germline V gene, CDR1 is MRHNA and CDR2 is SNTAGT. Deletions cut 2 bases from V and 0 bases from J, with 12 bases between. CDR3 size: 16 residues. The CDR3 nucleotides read TGTGCCAGCAGTGACAGGGGCGGAGATAGCACAGATACGCAGTATTTT. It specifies CASSDRGGDSTDTQYF.

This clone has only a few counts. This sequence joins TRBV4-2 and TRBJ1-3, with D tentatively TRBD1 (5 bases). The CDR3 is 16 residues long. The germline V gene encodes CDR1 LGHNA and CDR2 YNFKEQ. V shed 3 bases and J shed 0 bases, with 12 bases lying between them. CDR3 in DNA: TGTGCCAGCAGCCATAACGGGGGGACCTCTGGAAACACCATATATTTT. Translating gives CASSHNGGTSGNTIYF.